This T cell receptor (beta chain) is drawn from a study of OX40 agonist ivuxolimab in advanced cancers. This table comes from immunoSEQ multiplex PCR, and its TCRdb copy is limited to in-frame clones, with some not included. The sample shows some 76,000 clones, over 75% of them seen only once. The germline V gene encodes CDR1 MDHEN and CDR2 SYDVKM. This CDR3 contains 16 residues. Trimming cost V 8 bases and J 6 bases, with 20 bases left between them. The sequences come from CD4+ or CD8+ T cells sorted from blood, collected in a trial of the OX40 agonist ivuxolimab. J is TRBJ1-6 and V is TRBV28; D call uncertain. This clonotype originated in an adult with an advanced solid tumor such as melanoma, head and neck, liver or kidney cancer. The CDR3 nucleotides read TGTGCCAGCTCACTACCGGCACTCCAGGCTAATTCACCCCTCCACTTT. This encodes CASSLPALQANSPLHF.